This record concerns one T cell receptor beta chain sequence. This clone was counted only a few times. Its specific antigen is unknown. The CDR3 extends 3 residues past the end of the read, so its final part is completed from the germline J gene. CDR1 MNHNS and CDR2 SASEGT were looked up in the germline V gene. The CDR3 contains 14 residues, cysteine and phenylalanine counted. The DNA covers only part of the CDR3, 33 bases in frame from base 1. This entry comes from a study of T cell clonality in common variable immunodeficiency (dated by TCRdb to about 2015). Most CVID patients and most healthy controls were of Caucasian heritage. Heparinized peripheral whole blood samples of about 5 to 9 ml were collected from each donor. Genomic DNA from adults with common variable immune deficiency (CVID) and from healthy adult controls was the source for sequencing TCRbeta CDR3 repertoires. The control group comprised approximately 22 healthy adult volunteers, some 12 female and 10 or so male, aged roughly 23 to 70 years with a mean age of roughly 32. To isolate peripheral blood mononuclear cells, diluted blood was subjected to density centrifugation over Hypaque 1077 or Ficoll-Paque. Genomic DNA was extracted from unsorted mononuclear cells by Qiagen column purification or by a centrifugation-based method.

Equivalent amounts of genomic DNA from CVID and control samples were used as sequencing input. For every sample, a 60 bp segment covering the rearranged TCRbeta CDR3 region was amplified and then sequenced. The immunoSEQ assay, a bias-corrected multiplex PCR combined with high-throughput sequencing, was used to amplify TCRbeta. Per the source publication's procedure: Every unique nucleotide sequence counted as a clone and was annotated with V, D and J genes, copy number and frequency. Sequences were labeled productive if in frame, and non-productive if out of frame or containing stop codons. As previously described, clonality was calculated on the basis of Shannon's entropy. The predicted amino acid sequences of productive clones were used to derive mean CDR3 Kyte-Doolittle hydropathy. Using the R hclust function, scaled V gene usage was clustered hierarchically with Manhattan distance and complete linkage. Clone sharing by CDR3 amino acid sequence was assessed by resampling 12 repertoires per group over 100 rounds. Repertoires were searched for 60 to 80 published EBV-specific and about 250 published CMV-specific TCRbeta sequences. Analysis left out a couple of CVID samples that produced under 10,000 sequences, so a few dozen CVID repertoires remained. TCRdb stores this immuneACCESS table with in-frame sequences only. Part of the clones is absent; in the studies checked, under half of the shortfall reflects unresolved V genes, and no reason is known for the rest. The DNA was the basis for D and trimming; V, J and clone size are from that table. In this sample, 50,000 to 60,000 clones appear, none counted once only. The top ten clonotypes cover roughly 0.83% of the sample.

The investigation overall reported the following: TCRbeta clonality was higher in CVID subjects than in healthy controls (t-test p = 0.018), and the increase was most characteristic of about a third of subjects. CVID TCRbeta sequences were reported to have fewer deletions and N-nucleotide insertions and to lack highly modified clones with 13 or more V deletions. Even though DNA input was equal, the average per sample came to 80,000 to 100,000 unique sequences for controls compared with 30,000 to 40,000 for CVID samples. Differences among patients in the CVID cohort limited the correlations between repertoire features and clinical complications. The authors noted that sequencing repertoires of T cell subpopulations would be needed to clarify what caused the increased clonality in CVID. Fewer TCRbeta clones were shared among CVID subjects than among healthy controls (p < 0.0001).

The sequenced material came from peripheral blood mononuclear cells. The clonotype comes from a person aged 18 to 75 in good health. The chain uses TRBV6-1 and TRBJ2-3; TRBD2 is a possible D gene, resting on 5 matching bases. The CDR3: CASSEGGAVETQYF. CDR3 bases read: TGTGCCAGCAGTGAAGGTGGAGCGGTCGAGACG.